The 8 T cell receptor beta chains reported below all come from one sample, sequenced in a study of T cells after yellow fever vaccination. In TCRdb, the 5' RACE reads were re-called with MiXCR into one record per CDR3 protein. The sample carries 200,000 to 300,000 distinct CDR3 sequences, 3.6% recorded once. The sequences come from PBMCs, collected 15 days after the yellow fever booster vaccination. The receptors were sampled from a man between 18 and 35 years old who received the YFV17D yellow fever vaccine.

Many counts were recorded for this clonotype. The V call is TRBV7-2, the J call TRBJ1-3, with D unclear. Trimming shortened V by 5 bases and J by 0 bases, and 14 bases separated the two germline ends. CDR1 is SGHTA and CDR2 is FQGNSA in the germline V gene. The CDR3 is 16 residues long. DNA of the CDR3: TGTGCCAGCAGCCCACACCAGGTCACCTCTGGAAACACCATATATTTT. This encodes CASSPHQVTSGNTIYF.

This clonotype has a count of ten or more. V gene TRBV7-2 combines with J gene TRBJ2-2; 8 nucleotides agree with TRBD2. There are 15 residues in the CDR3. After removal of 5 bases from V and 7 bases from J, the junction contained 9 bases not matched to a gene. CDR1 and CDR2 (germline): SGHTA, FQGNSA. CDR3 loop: CASSPTTGGGGELFF. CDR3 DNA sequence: TGTGCCAGCAGCCCTACCACGGGGGGGGGCGGGGAGCTGTTTTTT.

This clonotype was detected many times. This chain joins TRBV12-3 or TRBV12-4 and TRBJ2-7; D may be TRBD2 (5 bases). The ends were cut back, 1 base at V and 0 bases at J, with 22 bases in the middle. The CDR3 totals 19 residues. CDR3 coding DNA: TGTGCCAGCAGTTTAGACGGTCCCCCGGCAGCGGCCCGCTCCTACGAGCAGTACGTC. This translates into CASSLDGPPAAARSYEQYV.

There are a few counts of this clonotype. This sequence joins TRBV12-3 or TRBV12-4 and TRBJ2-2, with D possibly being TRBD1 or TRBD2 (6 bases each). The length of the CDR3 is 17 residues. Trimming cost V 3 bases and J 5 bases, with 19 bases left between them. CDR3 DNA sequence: TGTGCCAGCAGTTTTGAGTGGGGAAGAGGGGGGACCGGGGAGCTGTTTTTT. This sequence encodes CASSFEWGRGGTGELFF.

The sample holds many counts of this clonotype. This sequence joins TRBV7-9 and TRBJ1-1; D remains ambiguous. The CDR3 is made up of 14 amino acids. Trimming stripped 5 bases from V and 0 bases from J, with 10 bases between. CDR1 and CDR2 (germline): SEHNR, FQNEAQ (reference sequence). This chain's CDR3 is CASSPTEMNTEAFF. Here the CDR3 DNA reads TGTGCCAGCAGCCCGACCGAAATGAACACTGAAGCTTTCTTT.

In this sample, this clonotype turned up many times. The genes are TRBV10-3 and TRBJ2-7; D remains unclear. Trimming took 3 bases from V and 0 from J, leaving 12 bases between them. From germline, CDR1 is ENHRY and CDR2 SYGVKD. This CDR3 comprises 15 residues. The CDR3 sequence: CAISEQLISSYEQYF. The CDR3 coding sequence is TGTGCCATCAGTGAACAGCTCATATCCTCCTACGAGCAGTACTTC.

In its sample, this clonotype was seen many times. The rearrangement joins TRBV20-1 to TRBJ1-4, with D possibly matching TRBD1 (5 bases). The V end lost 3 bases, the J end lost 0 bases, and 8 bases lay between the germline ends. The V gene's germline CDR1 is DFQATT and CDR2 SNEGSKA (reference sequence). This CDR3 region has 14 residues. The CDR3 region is CSASLGATNEKLFF. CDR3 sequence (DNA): TGCAGTGCTAGTTTAGGGGCAACTAATGAAAAACTGTTTTTT.

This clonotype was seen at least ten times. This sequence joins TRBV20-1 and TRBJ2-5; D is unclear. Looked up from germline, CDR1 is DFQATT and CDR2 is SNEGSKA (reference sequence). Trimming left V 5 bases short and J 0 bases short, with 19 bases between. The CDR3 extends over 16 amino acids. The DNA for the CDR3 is TGCAGTGCTCCTCTGTTGGACGGGCGTGACCAAGAGACCCAGTACTTC. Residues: CSAPLLDGRDQETQYF.